The entry that follows covers one TCR beta chain sequence. The record originates from a study of blood T cell repertoires in COVID-19. Data came from immunoSEQ multiplex PCR; TCRdb stores just in-frame clones and leaves some out. The sample lists 73,000 or so clones; 91% were seen once. The germline CDR1 and CDR2 sequences are MNHEY and SMNVEV (reference sequence). Trimming took 5 bases from V and 6 from J; bases not matched to a gene: 13. There are 15 residues in the CDR3. The receptor was derived from a human donor with active COVID-19. The donor label of this sample is uncertain. The chain recombines TRBV27 with TRBJ2-7; 7 positions match TRBD2. The sequencing sample was made of peripheral blood. CDR3 sequence (DNA): TGTGCCAGCAGTCCCACGCTGAGCGGGACGGGCGAGCAGTACTTC. The encoded protein is CASSPTLSGTGEQYF.